Presented here are 6 T cell receptor beta chains from one specimen sequenced in a study of OX40 agonist ivuxolimab in advanced cancers. TCRdb's copy holds only in-frame clones and misses some; the assay was immunoSEQ multiplex PCR. The sample yields more than 45,000 clones, roughly 91% seen once. The sequencing here drew on CD4+ or CD8+ T cells sorted from blood, taken in a trial of the OX40 agonist ivuxolimab. These receptors all come from an adult with an advanced solid tumor such as melanoma, head and neck, liver or kidney cancer.

The chain uses TRBV27 and TRBJ2-2; no definite D call. Trimming took 3 bases from V and 8 from J, leaving 10 bases between them. The CDR3 sequence is 13 residues long. CDR1 and CDR2 from the germline V gene are MNHEY and SMNVEV (reference sequence). In DNA form, the CDR3 reads TGTGCCAGCAGTTTGTGGCGTGGGGGGGAGCTGTTTTTT. This sequence encodes CASSLWRGGELFF.

The chain couples TRBV7-6 to TRBJ2-7; D ambiguous. Germline CDR1 is SGHVS and CDR2 is FNYEAQ. Between the trimmed V and J ends, which lost 5 bases and 6 bases, there was a span of 17 bases. The CDR3 has 14 amino acids. CDR3 loop: CASSPSLEEVEQYF. For the CDR3, the DNA is TGTGCCAGCAGCCCCAGCCTCGAAGAGGTCGAGCAGTACTTC.

This chain joins TRBV27 and TRBJ1-5; D is unresolved. The CDR3 extends over 15 amino acids. Trimming removed 3 bases at V and 3 bases at J, with 12 bases between. Germline V lookup: CDR1 MNHEY, CDR2 SMNVEV (reference sequence). For the CDR3, the DNA is TGTGCCAGCAGTTTTGTAGCGACTTCCAATCAGCCCCAGCATTTT. Translation gives CASSFVATSNQPQHF.

This clone was detected a few times. V and J are TRBV9 and TRBJ1-1; no clear D gene. CDR3 length equals 14 residues. Trimming cost V 0 bases and J 4 bases, with 10 bases left between them. Germline-derived CDR1 and CDR2 are SGDLS and YYNGEE. The DNA of the CDR3 is TGTGCCAGCAGCGTAGGTTCGTTGGGCACTGAAGCTTTCTTT. Translation: CASSVGSLGTEAFF. The complete variable domain, with remaining parts taken from reference TRBV9 and TRBJ1-1, reads DSGVTQTPKHLITATGQRVTLRCSPRSGDLSVYWYQQSLDQGLQFLIQYYNGEERAKGNILERFSAQQFPDLHSELNLSSLELGDSALYFCASSVGSLGTEAFFGQGTRLTVV.

V gene TRBV4-2 combines with J gene TRBJ2-7, with D tentatively TRBD2 (5 bases). Germline V lookup: CDR1 LGHNA, CDR2 YNFKEQ. The V gene lost 3 bases and the J gene lost 0 bases, with 9 bases spanning the gap. The CDR3 loop spans 14 amino acids. CDR3 region: CASSHTRISYEQYF. The CDR3 DNA reads as TGTGCCAGCAGCCACACTAGAATCTCCTACGAGCAGTACTTC.

V gene TRBV7-9 combines with J gene TRBJ2-2; the D gene is possibly TRBD2 (6 bases). CDR3 size: 15 residues. The germline V gene has CDR1 SEHNR and CDR2 FQNEAQ (reference sequence). The V end lost 5 bases, the J end lost 6 bases, and 16 bases lay between the germline ends. This CDR3 is CASSPGLPRAGELFF. DNA of the CDR3: TGTGCCAGCAGCCCGGGACTCCCACGGGCCGGGGAGCTGTTTTTT.